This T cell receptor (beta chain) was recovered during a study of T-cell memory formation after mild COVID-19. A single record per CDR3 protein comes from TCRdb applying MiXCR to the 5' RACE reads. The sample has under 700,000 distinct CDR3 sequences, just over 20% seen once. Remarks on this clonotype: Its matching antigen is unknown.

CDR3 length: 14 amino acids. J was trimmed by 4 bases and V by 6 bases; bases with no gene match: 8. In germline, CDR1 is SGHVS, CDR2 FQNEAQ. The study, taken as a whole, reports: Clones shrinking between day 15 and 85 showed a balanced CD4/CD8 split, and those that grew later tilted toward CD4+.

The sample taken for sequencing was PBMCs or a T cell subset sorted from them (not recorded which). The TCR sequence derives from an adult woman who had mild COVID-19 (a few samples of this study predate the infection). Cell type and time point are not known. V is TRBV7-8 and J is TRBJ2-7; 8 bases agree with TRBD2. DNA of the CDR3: TGTGCCAGCAGTCCGGGACTAGGAGTGTACGAGCAGTACTTC. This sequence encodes CASSPGLGVYEQYF. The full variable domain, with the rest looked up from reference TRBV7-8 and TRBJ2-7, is GAGVSQSPRYKVAKRGQDVALRCDPISGHVSLFWYQQALGQGPEFLTYFQNEAQLDKSGLPSDRFFAERPEGSVSTLKIQRTQQEDSAVYLCASSPGLGVYEQYFGPGTRLTVT.